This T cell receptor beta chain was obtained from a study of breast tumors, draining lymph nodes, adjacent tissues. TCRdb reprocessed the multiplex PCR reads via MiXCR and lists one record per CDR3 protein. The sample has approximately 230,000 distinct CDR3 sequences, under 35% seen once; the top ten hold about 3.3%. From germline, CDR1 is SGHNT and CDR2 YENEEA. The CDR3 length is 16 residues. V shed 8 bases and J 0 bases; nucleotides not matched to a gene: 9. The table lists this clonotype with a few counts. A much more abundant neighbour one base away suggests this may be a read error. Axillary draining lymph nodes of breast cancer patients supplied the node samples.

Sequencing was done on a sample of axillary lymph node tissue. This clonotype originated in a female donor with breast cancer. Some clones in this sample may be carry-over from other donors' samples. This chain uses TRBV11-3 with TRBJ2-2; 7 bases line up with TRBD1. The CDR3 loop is CASVRGGRANTGELFF. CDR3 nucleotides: TGTGCCAGCGTTCGAGGGGGCAGGGCGAACACCGGGGAGCTGTTTTTT.